This T cell receptor beta chain was obtained from a study of patients and donors after allogeneic stem cell transplantation. TCRdb re-analysed the RT-PCR reads in MiXCR, keeping a single row per CDR3 protein. The sample lists some 880,000 distinct CDR3 sequences, about a sixth occurring once. Germline-derived CDR1 and CDR2 are MNHNY and SVGAGI (reference sequence). The germline V and J ends were trimmed by 4 bases and 3 bases, with 6 bases remaining between them. The CDR3 extends over 12 amino acids. The J gene is TRBJ1-1, the V gene TRBV6-6; D remains unclear. The sequence derives from a human donor who was either an allogeneic HSCT recipient or a stem cell or donor lymphocyte infusion donor (not recorded which). It is not recorded whose cells these are; they may come from a transplant donor. The source material was blood, either unsorted or a sorted T cell fraction (not recorded which). The CDR3 region is CASSFGHTEAFF. The DNA for the CDR3 is TGTGCCAGCAGTTTTGGACACACTGAAGCTTTCTTT.